This TCR beta chain emerged from a study of shared T cell receptors in the human thymus. CDR3 length: 18 amino acids. The germline V gene encodes CDR1 SGHRS and CDR2 YFSETQ. V gave up 4 bases and J gave up 4 bases; unmatched junction bases: 17. The repertoire was sequenced with immunoSEQ multiplex PCR; TCRdb's copy has only in-frame clones and lacks some. The sample holds hundreds of thousands of clones, more than 75% seen once. The same sample was also studied in work on human thymus T cells. That work contributes: Donor material was obtained from healthy Finnish infants undergoing corrective surgery for congenital heart defects. Resections that were taken during corrective heart surgery supplied the thymus tissue. Repertoires from thymus and blood appeared to show biased V and J gene usage. Thymic repertoires from unrelated individuals overlapped highly, related research reported.

The rearrangement links TRBV5-1 to TRBJ2-1; TRBD1 agrees at 7 bases. The sequence was collected from a boy in the first two years of life with a congenital heart defect. The specimen was thymocytes. CDR3 sequence: CASSGGQSLPALYNEQFF. Written as DNA, the CDR3 is TGCGCCAGCAGCGGGGGACAGTCCCTGCCTGCGCTTTACAATGAGCAGTTCTTC.